This T cell receptor (beta chain) was profiled in a study of regulatory T cells in long-lasting Graves disease. The study's findings and limits: Peripheral blood, not thyroid tissue, was the sole material studied.

Time point specified: newly diagnosed GD, antithyroid drugs for less than 3 months. Scientists built the TCR library using RNA that was extracted from PBMCs. Combining iRepertoire HTBI primers with Arm-PCR of CDR3 regions, the authors built TCR beta libraries. TCRdb independently ran MiXCR on the multiplex PCR reads; one entry per CDR3 protein. The sample includes 350,000 to 450,000 distinct CDR3 sequences, around 15% of them seen just once. This clonotype was recorded at least ten times. As yet, its antigen is unknown. This CDR3 contains 15 residues. V was pared by 1 base and J by 6 bases, with 15 bases between. Germline V CDR1 and CDR2: SGHVS, FQNEAQ. The data also belong to a second study, concerning T cells in Graves' hyperthyroidism and ophthalmopathy. That paper states: When the TCR CDR3 underwent first-round RT-PCR, the HTBI primer set was used.

The rearrangement joins TRBV7-8 to TRBJ1-2, with D perhaps matching TRBD1 (6 bases). This receptor was obtained from a man aged 40-49 years with Graves disease. The material sequenced was peripheral blood mononuclear cells (PBMCs), taken at new diagnosis, from a patient treated with antithyroid drugs. CDR3 amino acids: CASSLVRTGNDGYTF. CDR3 DNA sequence: TGTGCCAGCAGCTTAGTTAGAACAGGGAATGATGGCTACACCTTC.